The rows below give T cell receptor beta chains drawn from one sample of a study of blood T cell repertoires in COVID-19. The assay was immunoSEQ multiplex PCR, and TCRdb's table has in-frame clones only and misses some. The sample records 250,000 to 350,000 clones, around 84% being singletons. Source material: peripheral blood. Every receptor here comes from a human donor with COVID-19, enrolled during active disease. The donor label of this sample is uncertain. Each CDR3 is given with its conserved first and last residue. The D gene is left open where the match is weak. Only part of the rows carry a size: once, few, many, or a class if the clone is expanded.

D gene | clone size | J gene | CDR3 length | V gene | CDR3 protein | CDR3 DNA
- | - | TRBJ2-1 | 13 | TRBV6-5 | CASRREQANEQFF | TGTGCCAGCAGGAGAGAGCAGGCCAATGAGCAGTTCTTC
- | - | TRBJ1-5 | 14 | TRBV5-1 | CASSLDSGDQPQHF | TGCGCCAGCAGCTTGGACAGTGGCGATCAGCCCCAGCATTTT
- | - | TRBJ1-1 | 11 | TRBV20-1 | CSAYLNTEAFF | TGCAGTGCTTACTTGAACACTGAAGCTTTCTTT
- | - | TRBJ2-3 | 14 | TRBV6-5 | CASSQRTSTDTQYF | TGTGCCAGCAGTCAGAGGACTAGCACAGATACGCAGTATTTT
- | - | TRBJ1-6 | 14 | TRBV7-3 | CASSLIGENSPLHF | TGTGCCAGCAGCTTAATTGGGGAGAATTCACCCCTCCACTTT
TRBD2 | - | TRBJ2-5 | 14 | TRBV2 | CASSHTSGGETQYF | TGTGCCAGCAGCCACACTAGCGGGGGAGAGACCCAGTACTTC
TRBD2 | - | TRBJ2-3 | 16 | TRBV2 | CASRLAGGRAADTQYF | TGTGCCAGCAGACTAGCGGGAGGGCGCGCCGCAGATACGCAGTATTTT
TRBD2 | once | TRBJ2-7 | 16 | TRBV7-8 | CASSPRTSVSSYEQYF | TGTGCCAGCAGCCCTCGGACTAGCGTGAGCTCCTACGAGCAGTACTTC
- | - | TRBJ1-1 | 12 | TRBV19 | CASTLGSTEAFF | TGTGCCAGTACCCTAGGATCCACTGAAGCTTTCTTT
- | many | TRBJ1-1 | 15 | TRBV30 | CAWSKVWRLNTEAFF | TGTGCCTGGAGTAAGGTTTGGCGGCTGAACACTGAAGCTTTCTTT
TRBD2 | - | TRBJ2-5 | 19 | TRBV24-1 | CATGATGTSGARVKETQYF | TGTGCCACCGGGGCTACCGGGACTAGCGGGGCGCGGGTTAAAGAGACCCAGTACTTC
- | - | TRBJ2-3 | 16 | TRBV6-6 | CASKRGGAGTTDTQYF | TGTGCCAGCAAACGAGGGGGGGCCGGTACCACAGATACGCAGTATTTT
TRBD2 | - | TRBJ2-3 | 18 | TRBV19 | CASSKTRTSGRVSDTQYF | TGTGCCAGTAGTAAAACCCGGACTAGCGGGAGGGTCTCAGATACGCAGTATTTT
- | - | TRBJ2-5 | 11 | TRBV20-1 | CSARTGAAQYF | TGCAGTGCTAGGACGGGAGCGGCCCAGTACTTC
TRBD2 | - | TRBJ2-5 | 15 | TRBV28 | CASTGLAGFQETQYF | TGTGCCAGCACCGGACTAGCGGGATTCCAAGAGACCCAGTACTTC
- | - | TRBJ1-5 | 15 | TRBV4-1 | CASSSQGLSNQPQHF | TGCGCCAGCAGCTCTCAGGGACTATCGAATCAGCCCCAGCATTTT
TRBD2 | - | TRBJ2-1 | 15 | TRBV7-2 | CASRSGTSGHNEQFF | TGTGCCAGCAGATCCGGGACTAGCGGCCACAATGAGCAGTTCTTC
TRBD1 | - | TRBJ2-1 | 14 | TRBV9 | CASSRQGARNEQFF | TGTGCCAGCAGTAGACAGGGGGCAAGGAATGAGCAGTTCTTC
TRBD2 | few | TRBJ2-1 | 16 | TRBV7-6 | CASSLNAAGGYNEQFF | TGTGCCAGCAGCTTAAACGCAGCGGGAGGCTACAATGAGCAGTTCTTC
- | - | TRBJ2-7 | 14 | TRBV7-2 | CASAALIYSYEQYF | TGTGCCAGCGCCGCACTGATTTACTCCTACGAGCAGTACTTC
- | once | TRBJ2-5 | 14 | TRBV28 | CASSLSGGFVTQYF | TGTGCCAGCAGTTTATCTGGGGGGTTCGTGACCCAGTACTTC
TRBD1 | - | TRBJ1-3 | 16 | TRBV28 | CASSLFLTGNGNTIYF | TGTGCCAGCAGTTTATTCCTGACAGGGAATGGAAACACCATATATTTT
- | - | TRBJ1-5 | 14 | TRBV7-8 | CASTIGGRGQPQHF | TGTGCCAGCACTATCGGGGGAAGAGGACAGCCCCAGCATTTT
TRBD2 | - | TRBJ2-1 | 16 | TRBV19 | CATSLAAGVSDYEQFF | TGTGCCACCTCACTTGCAGCGGGAGTTTCAGACTATGAGCAGTTCTTC
- | - | TRBJ2-1 | 15 | TRBV6-5 | CASTLEGVSYNEQFF | TGTGCCAGCACCCTCGAGGGGGTTTCCTACAATGAGCAGTTCTTC
- | - | TRBJ2-4 | 13 | TRBV28 | CASSREAPNIQYF | TGTGCCAGCAGTAGGGAGGCCCCGAACATTCAGTACTTC
- | once | TRBJ1-5 | 17 | TRBV28 | CASGEGTRLYSNQPQHF | TGTGCCAGCGGAGAGGGTACCAGGCTCTATAGCAATCAGCCCCAGCATTTT
- | - | TRBJ1-1 | 16 | TRBV7-2 | CASSPRTGRVNTEAFF | TGTGCCAGCAGCCCTAGAACAGGGAGGGTGAACACTGAAGCTTTCTTT
- | - | TRBJ2-7 | 13 | TRBV19 | CASSSYRESEQYF | TGTGCCAGTAGTTCATACAGGGAATCGGAGCAGTACTTC
- | - | TRBJ2-2 | 14 | TRBV24-1 | CATRDTSGTGELFF | TGTGCCACCAGGGACACTTCGGGCACCGGGGAGCTGTTTTTT
- | - | TRBJ2-3 | 12 | TRBV6-5 | CASRATRDTQYF | TGTGCCAGCAGAGCGACGCGGGATACGCAGTATTTT
- | - | TRBJ1-6 | 12 | TRBV30 | CAGDGGHSPLHF | TGTGCCGGGGACGGCGGTCATTCACCCCTCCACTTT
- | few | TRBJ1-3 | 15 | TRBV19 | CASSYLPWRKNTIYF | TGTGCCAGTAGTTACCTCCCTTGGAGAAAAAACACCATATATTTT
- | - | TRBJ2-7 | 14 | TRBV20-1 | CSASGDSSSYEQYF | TGCAGTGCTAGTGGGGACTCCTCTTCGTACGAGCAGTACTTC
- | - | TRBJ1-4 | 14 | TRBV30 | CAWSEGLPTEKLFF | TGTGCCTGGAGTGAGGGACTACCTACCGAAAAACTGTTTTTT
- | - | TRBJ1-2 | 14 | TRBV3-1/TRBV3-2 | CASSRQGLGYGYTF | TGTGCCAGCAGCCGCCAGGGCTTGGGCTATGGCTACACCTTC
TRBD1 | - | TRBJ1-5 | 17 | TRBV30 | CAWSVRQGDVGNQPQHF | TGTGCCTGGAGTGTACGACAGGGGGATGTGGGGAATCAGCCCCAGCATTTT
TRBD2 | - | TRBJ2-3 | 15 | TRBV5-1 | CASSSLAGGPDTQYF | TGCGCCAGCAGCTCGCTAGCGGGAGGCCCAGATACGCAGTATTTT
TRBD1 | - | TRBJ2-1 | 12 | TRBV28 | CASSTTGLGQFF | TGTGCCAGCAGCACGACAGGGTTAGGGCAGTTCTTC
TRBD1 | - | TRBJ2-7 | 13 | TRBV18 | CASSPQGAREQYF | TGTGCCAGCTCACCACAGGGGGCGCGAGAGCAGTACTTC
- | - | TRBJ1-6 | 15 | TRBV6-5 | CASRPGVGVASPLHF | TGTGCCAGCCGCCCAGGGGTAGGGGTGGCTTCACCCCTCCACTTT
TRBD1 | - | TRBJ1-2 | 16 | TRBV18 | CASSPSPVAGGYGYTF | TGTGCCAGCTCACCAAGCCCGGTGGCAGGGGGCTATGGCTACACCTTC
- | - | TRBJ2-7 | 14 | TRBV11-2 | CASSLVPQTYEQYF | TGTGCCAGCAGCTTAGTTCCTCAGACCTACGAGCAGTACTTC
TRBD2 | - | TRBJ2-5 | 16 | TRBV5-4 | CASTPVPAGGVETQYF | TGTGCCAGCACCCCCGTCCCAGCGGGAGGGGTTGAGACCCAGTACTTC
TRBD1 | - | TRBJ1-1 | 14 | TRBV28 | CASSLAGTGEEAFF | TGTGCCAGCAGTTTGGCCGGGACAGGGGAGGAAGCTTTCTTT
- | once | TRBJ1-2 | 13 | TRBV10-3 | CAISRDMAGGYTF | TGTGCCATCAGTCGGGATATGGCCGGCGGCTACACCTTC